The 2 T cell receptor beta chains presented below share a single source sample, sequenced in a study of blood T cell repertoires in COVID-19. The protocol was immunoSEQ multiplex PCR, while the TCRdb copy is restricted to in-frame clones and leaves out a portion. The sample yields around 200,000 clones, approximately 83% seen once. Sequenced sample: peripheral blood. These receptors came from a human donor with active or convalescent COVID-19. The donor label of this sample is uncertain.

The chain is built from TRBV12-3 or TRBV12-4 and TRBJ2-7, with TRBD2 as a possible D gene (6 bases). Trimming shortened V by 3 bases and J by 5 bases, and 11 bases separated the two germline ends. CDR3 length: 13 amino acids. The CDR3 sequence: CASSFKRANEQYF. CDR3 sequence (DNA): TGTGCCAGCAGTTTTAAGCGGGCCAACGAGCAGTACTTC.

The chain uses TRBV5-1 and TRBJ2-3; 11 nucleotides align to TRBD2. CDR3 size: 15 residues. V lost 6 bases and J lost 2; bases outside the gene matches: 5. Per germline, CDR1 SGHRS and CDR2 YFSETQ. The DNA of the CDR3 is TGCGCCAGCACCGGGACTAGCGGAGACACAGATACGCAGTATTTT. Its translation: CASTGTSGDTDTQYF.